This T cell receptor (beta chain) was sequenced in a study of cytomegalovirus exposure and HLA in healthy donors listed by TCRdb under 2017. About the investigation overall: According to an earlier analysis of 587 of the donors, about 170 million T cells yielded 100 million or so unique TCR beta sequences and approximately 300 Gb of sequence data. About 300 gigabases of sequencing data and approximately 84 million unique TCR sequences were included in an early release covering roughly 600 HLA-typed donors. Of the 350 to 450 genotyped donors, less than 90% were placed in the genetic ancestry cluster associated with self-reported Caucasian donors. The study was designed to test whether signatures of past pathogen exposure could be identified by cataloging public T cell receptors. The study profiled the T cell repertoires of fewer than 850 subjects by immunosequencing and related them to cytomegalovirus serostatus. Along with the approximately 650-subject first cohort, a separate validation cohort of roughly 110 different subjects was used. To predict cytomegalovirus infection status, the study brought together high-throughput TCR immunosequencing, statistical association of individual TCRs with disease status, and machine learning. To study patterns of TCR occurrence, a later analysis re-analyzed previously published TCR beta repertoires from 600 to 750 donors and added high-resolution HLA genotyping. In the later analysis, no new phenotypic data were used to find candidate immune exposures; instead, reliance was placed on TCR beta sequences and their occurrence across donors. To decide whether each TCR beta V gene segment behaved as functional or pseudogenic, an earlier analysis of fewer than 750 of the donors relied on high-throughput TCR beta sequencing. Donor age, sex, ethnicity and CMV serostatus were collected together with the repertoire data. In a later genetic analysis, genome-wide SNP genotypes for about 55% of the roughly 670 donors were used, and that subset was treated as a discovery cohort. Every repertoire in the discovery cohort had been generated on one and the same sequencing platform. Class I and class II HLA loci were covered by the typing at four-digit resolution. The number of donors typed differed by locus, with 629-630 for A, B, C, DRB1 and DQB1, more than 500 for DQA1, 606 for DPA1, and approximately 470 for DPB1. About five DR-DQ haplotypes were treated as single units for association and clustering because of strong linkage in the cohort. Across 300 to 400 genotyped donors of the cohort, an average of about 220,000 unique TCR beta nucleotide sequences per donor were sequenced, and 15% to 20% of those sequences were non-productive.

What the work shows at the level of the full study, not this receptor alone: In this cohort, only TCR beta chains were sequenced, and detectable features were limited by the absence of alpha or paired-chain data. In a later analysis, HLA-associated TCR beta chains were found to be more clonally expanded and to have lower generation probabilities than equally common non-associated chains. Because HLA typing was unavailable for some donors at each locus, only the typed subset was used in association tests. A cluster of highly shared sequence variants was judged likely to be a technical artifact of the sequencing pipeline. A later analysis found that TCR association rates varied across HLA loci, with DRB1 alleles showing the most associated TCRs and HLA-C alleles the fewest. Compared with the roughly 670-donor mean, donors in an Asian-associated ancestry cluster had fewer N-insertions in productive TCRs, according to a later genetic analysis. A later analysis associated about 17,000 TCR beta sequences with specific HLA alleles at a false discovery rate of 0.05. While some public TCRs were present in many individuals, most TCR sequences turned up only very rarely across donors. An association between a missense DCLRE1C variant and V-gene and J-gene trimming of TCR beta chains was found in a later genetic analysis and replicated in an independent cohort. The earlier analysis of almost 600 of the donors excluded over 15 rarely observed V segments, including chromosome 9 orphons, because counts were too low. Immune exposure information for the cohort was limited to CMV serostatus. The authors suggested that the approach could potentially be generalized to other disease states and immunological phenotypes. Strong co-occurrence of HLA alleles, especially DR and DQ, made assigning TCR associations to individual alleles difficult. The 87-base-pair reads could not distinguish some IMGT-functional V segments, including TRBV6-2 and TRBV6-3, so those segments were excluded. Correlated functional status among segregating V segments might be attributable to linkage disequilibrium, but an unknown experimental factor could not be ruled out. In a later analysis, most CMV-associated TCR beta chains were found to appear HLA-restricted, with HLA associations seemingly driven largely by CMV exposure. Roughly uniform sequencing depth across donors was assumed in presence/absence analyses, although this assumption may not hold. A further reported finding was that TCR beta sequences accurately predicted the HLA-A and HLA-B alleles for most subjects in the first cohort. Cytomegalovirus status was reported to be diagnosed by the classifier with high specificity and sensitivity in both the original and validation cohorts. The study gave a list of about 170 TCR beta chains associated with cytomegalovirus. Broadly in line with IMGT annotations, most TCR beta V segments showed up in productive rearrangements about 87% or about 30% of the time in an earlier analysis of 587 of the donors. In vitro tests confirmed that a few of the cytomegalovirus-associated TCR beta chains recognize cytomegalovirus antigens. According to a later analysis, parvovirus B19, influenza, CMV and Epstein-Barr virus appeared linked to several top co-occurrence clusters.

The CDR3 contains 13 residues, cysteine and phenylalanine counted. The entry retains the CDR3 DNA only, 39 bases that are in frame from base 1. Sequences MNHEY (CDR1) and SVGAGI (CDR2) are obtained from the germline V gene. For this chain, trimming is 8 bases at the V end and 4 bases at the J end, and the number of junction bases without a gene match is 6. The method behind the library was the immunoSEQ multiplex PCR assay. For the multiplex PCR, a mixture combining 60 forward primers for TCR Vbeta segments and 13 reverse primers for TCR Jbeta segments was used. A multiplex PCR assay on genomic DNA amplified the CDR3 region of rearranged TCR beta genes. The amplified TCR beta libraries were sequenced on the Illumina HiSeq System as 87-base-pair reads. In the paper's pipeline: A later analysis counted approximately 76 million unique TCR beta chains across the 500 to 850 repertoires, and roughly 9.9 million of these chains were shared by at least two donors. To remove PCR and sequencing errors, raw reads were error-corrected and collapsed into unique sequences using a nearest-neighbor algorithm that merged closely related sequences. Alignment of CDR3 sequences to IMGT reference sequences was used to assign V, D and J gene segments. For a sequence to be retained, a match of at least six nucleotides to both a V gene segment and a J gene segment was required. Rearrangements were classified as productive when the CDR3 lacked stop codons and remained in frame with V and J, and all other rearrangements were classified as non-productive. Following IMGT convention, CDR3 was defined as the stretch from the second conserved V-encoded cysteine up to the conserved J-encoded phenylalanine. Sequences without an unambiguous match to a single V gene segment were excluded from the earlier analysis of 450 to 650 of the donors. An earlier analysis of 450 to 650 of the donors called V segments functional above 56.7% productive rearrangements and segregating when the between-donor standard deviation exceeded 5%. To diagnose cytomegalovirus status from the catalog of TCR beta chain sequences, a statistical classification framework was built. In a later analysis, V and J genes were assigned by comparing TCR nucleotide sequences against IMGT/GENE-DB human TR gene sequences. The TCRdist pipeline was used in a later analysis to assign CDR3 sequences and most-parsimonious VDJ recombination scenarios. In a later analysis, each TCR beta chain was defined by its CDR3 amino acid sequence together with its V-gene family, and reads without a unique V-gene family were excluded. To address suspected cross-contamination and a sequencing artifact, a later analysis removed 592 highly shared, low-generation-probability nucleotide sequences. In a later analysis, a clonal expansion index was calculated for each public chain from normalized within-repertoire ranks of inferred template counts. In a later analysis, generation probabilities were computed using a VDJ recombination model fitted to out-of-frame rearrangements, and the results were checked against IGoR. In a later analysis, hypergeometric tests were used to score TCR-TCR, TCR-HLA and TCR-CMV co-occurrence, with a repertoire-size bias correction applied to TCR pairs. To estimate false discovery rates, a later analysis permuted the HLA or CMV assignments 20 times. A later analysis grouped co-occurring TCRs with DBSCAN, adding TCRdist sequence similarity when clustering within HLA-allele-positive subsets. Repertoires with fewer than 30,000 or more than 120,000 public chains were left out of co-occurrence clustering, as were a few repertoires with anomalous nucleotide sharing. TCRdb re-hosts the immuneACCESS table, in-frame sequences only. Its copies lack some clones; in the studies checked, an unresolved V gene accounts for under half of them, and the cause for the rest is not known. V and J calls and clone size come straight from that table; D and trimming were deduced from the DNA. Across this sample there are around 140,000 clones, with more than 75% seen only once. 0.85% to 1.4% of the sample is held by the ten biggest clonotypes.

Of note for this clone: What antigen it recognizes has not been identified. One base away there is no much larger clone; base qualities are not given.

The cohort comprised some 700 healthy bone marrow donors. Cohort members were all nominally healthy when sampled, although unrecorded immune exposures were likely present. The donor tested CMV seronegative, placing the donor among the 350 or so seronegative members of the cohort. Every donor gave a peripheral blood sample, and the peripheral blood mononuclear cells from that sample were used for TCR beta sequencing. Genomic DNA extraction from the blood cell samples was performed with the Qiagen DNeasy Blood Extraction Kit. The V and J genes are TRBV6-5 and TRBJ2-7, with 9 junctional bases fitting TRBD2. The sequenced material came from PBMCs. The clonotype comes from a male donor in good health and CMV-seronegative. The CDR3 protein: CASRGTSRYEQYF. The DNA sequence is as follows: TGTGCCAGCCGGGGGACTAGCAGATACGAGCAGTACTTC.